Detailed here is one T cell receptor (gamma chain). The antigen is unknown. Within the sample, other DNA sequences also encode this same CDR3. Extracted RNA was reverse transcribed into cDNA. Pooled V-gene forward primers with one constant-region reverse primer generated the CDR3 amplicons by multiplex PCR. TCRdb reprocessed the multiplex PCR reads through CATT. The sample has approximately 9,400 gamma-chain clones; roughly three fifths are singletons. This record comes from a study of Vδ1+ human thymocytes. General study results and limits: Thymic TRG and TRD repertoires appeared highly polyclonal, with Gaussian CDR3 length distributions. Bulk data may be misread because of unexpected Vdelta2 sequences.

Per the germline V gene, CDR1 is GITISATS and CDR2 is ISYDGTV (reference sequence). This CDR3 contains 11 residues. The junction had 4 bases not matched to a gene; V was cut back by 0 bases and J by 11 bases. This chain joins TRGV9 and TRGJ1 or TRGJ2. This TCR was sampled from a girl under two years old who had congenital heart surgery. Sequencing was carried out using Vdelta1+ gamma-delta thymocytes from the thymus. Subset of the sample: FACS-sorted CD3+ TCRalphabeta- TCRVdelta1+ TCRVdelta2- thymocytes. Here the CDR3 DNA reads TGTGCCTTGTGGGAGGTGAGAGAGAAACTCTTT. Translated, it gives CALWEVREKLF.